The 32 T cell receptor beta chains given below trace back to one sample, sequenced in a study of radiation and T cells in renal cell carcinoma. Described time point: blood 2 weeks post-SBRT. Treatment described: 15 Gy SBRT to primary tumor, nephrectomy 4 weeks later. Measured with immunoSEQ multiplex PCR; TCRdb has only the in-frame clones, and not every one. The sample shows 100,000 to 150,000 clones, around 82% of them seen only once. This specimen was blood, taken from a patient whose treatment included radiotherapy and nephrectomy. All receptors derive from a middle-aged man with renal cell carcinoma.

The genes are TRBV9 and TRBJ1-2; 8 positions agree with TRBD1. Trimming removed 0 bases from V and 2 bases from J; junction bases left unmatched: 6. The CDR3 spans 16 residues. Germline loops: CDR1 SGDLS, CDR2 YYNGEE. The CDR3 DNA sequence: TGTGCCAGCAGCGTAGACGGACAGGGTTACAACTATGGCTACACCTTC. It specifies CASSVDGQGYNYGYTF. Drawing the rest from reference TRBV9 and TRBJ1-2, the complete variable domain is DSGVTQTPKHLITATGQRVTLRCSPRSGDLSVYWYQQSLDQGLQFLIQYYNGEERAKGNILERFSAQQFPDLHSELNLSSLELGDSALYFCASSVDGQGYNYGYTFGSGTRLTVV.

V usage is TRBV10-1 and J usage is TRBJ2-3, with TRBD2 as a possible D gene (5 bases). This CDR3 is 14 amino acids long. Per germline, CDR1 WNHNN and CDR2 SYGVQD (reference sequence). V lost 4 bases, J lost 7 bases, and 15 bases lay in between. The CDR3 region has the DNA TGCGCCAGCAGTGGACTCTCAGACGGGAATACGCAGTATTTT. Translating gives CASSGLSDGNTQYF.

The chain links TRBV30 to TRBJ2-3; D may be TRBD2 (6 bases). Trimming removed 3 bases at V and 2 bases at J, with 15 bases between. Germline V lookup: CDR1 GTSNPN, CDR2 SVGIG (reference sequence). The CDR3 sequence is 15 residues long. The CDR3 region is CAWRARWGDTDTQYF. DNA of the CDR3: TGTGCCTGGAGGGCGAGGTGGGGGGACACAGATACGCAGTATTTT.

The V call is TRBV30, the J call TRBJ2-2; D remains ambiguous. V lost 2 bases and J lost 4, with 8 bases in between. The CDR3 runs to 13 residues. CDR1 and CDR2 from the germline V gene are GTSNPN and SVGIG (reference sequence). DNA for the CDR3: TGTGCCTGGAGTATAATTCTCACCGGGGAGCTGTTTTTT. It specifies CAWSIILTGELFF.

This chain links TRBV5-1 with TRBJ2-7; D not certain. The CDR3 length is 15 residues. Between the trimmed V and J ends, which lost 0 bases and 3 bases, there was a span of 13 bases. CDR1 SGHRS and CDR2 YFSETQ come from the germline V gene. CDR3 bases: TGCGCCAGCAGCTTGGGTCCGCAACTTGTCTACGAGCAGTACTTC. Residues: CASSLGPQLVYEQYF.

This chain joins TRBV7-2 and TRBJ2-2; tentative D call: TRBD2 (6 bases). The CDR3 runs 14 residues. Germline CDR1 SGHTA, CDR2 FQGNSA. The germline V and J ends were trimmed by 7 bases and 2 bases, with 11 bases remaining between them. The CDR3 nucleotides read TGTGCCAGCAACCCTAGCGTTAACACCGGGGAGCTGTTTTTT. It encodes CASNPSVNTGELFF.

The V call is TRBV11-2, the J call TRBJ1-1; 7 nucleotides match TRBD1. Germline assignment: CDR1 SGHAT and CDR2 FQNNGV. V trimming: 1 base; J trimming: 3 bases; junction bases outside the gene matches: 2. The CDR3 is made up of 14 amino acids. The CDR3 spells CASSLVGTDTEAFF. The CDR3 DNA sequence: TGTGCCAGCAGCTTAGTAGGGACAGACACTGAAGCTTTCTTT.

V and J are TRBV5-1 and TRBJ2-7; 10 nucleotides agree with TRBD2. Germline CDR1 SGHRS, CDR2 YFSETQ. V was pared by 7 bases and J by 3 bases, with 10 bases of the junction left unmatched. There are 15 residues in the CDR3. The CDR3 bases are TGCGCCAGCGGCCAACTAGCGGGAACAAACTACGAGCAGTACTTC. Its translation is CASGQLAGTNYEQYF.

This chain joins TRBV9 and TRBJ2-1, with D unresolved. V lost 4 bases, J lost 4 bases, and 15 bases lay in between. In germline, CDR1 is SGDLS, CDR2 YYNGEE. This CDR3 has 15 amino acids. This chain's CDR3 is CASSPHQSLYNEQFF. The DNA for the CDR3 is TGTGCCAGCAGCCCACACCAGTCCCTATACAATGAGCAGTTCTTC.

The V call is TRBV5-1, the J call TRBJ1-2, with 9 bases matching TRBD1. Unmatched junction bases numbered 7, after V lost 0 bases and J lost 4 bases. The CDR3 is made up of 16 amino acids. Germline V gene lookup returns CDR1 SGHRS and CDR2 YFSETQ. The CDR3 nucleotides are TGCGCCAGCAGCTTGGGTTTGGACAGGGGAAGCTATGGCTACACCTTC. Translated, it gives CASSLGLDRGSYGYTF.

The CDR3 nucleotides are TGTGCCAGCAGTTTCGCAGGGATGAATGAAGCTTTCTTT. Translating gives CASSFAGMNEAFF. This chain connects TRBV27 to TRBJ1-1; the D gene is possibly TRBD1 (5 bases). This CDR3 comprises 13 residues. Trimming pared 3 bases from V and 7 bases from J, leaving 12 bases between. Germline V lookup: CDR1 MNHEY, CDR2 SMNVEV (reference sequence).

This clone was counted only a few times. The rearrangement links TRBV19 to TRBJ1-2; 11 bases align to TRBD1. Germline V gene lookup returns CDR1 LNHDA and CDR2 SQIVND (reference sequence). The CDR3 contains 15 residues. V lost 6 bases and J lost 4; bases outside the gene matches: 7. The CDR3 nucleotides are TGTGCCAGTAGCGACGGACAGGGGGCTGTCTATGGCTACACCTTC. Encoded protein: CASSDGQGAVYGYTF.

This chain joins TRBV10-3 and TRBJ2-2; 7 positions agree with TRBD1. V was pared by 6 bases and J by 3 bases, with 7 bases of the junction left unmatched. Germline CDR1 reads ENHRY; CDR2 reads SYGVKD. The CDR3 spans 15 residues. The CDR3 region is CAISQTGVHTGELFF. CDR3 DNA: TGTGCCATCAGCCAAACAGGGGTCCACACCGGGGAGCTGTTTTTT.

This clone was seen only once. The V and J genes are TRBV20-1 and TRBJ2-7, with D unresolved. This CDR3 has 11 amino acids. V shed 2 bases and J shed 4 bases, with 6 bases lying between them. Per germline, CDR1 DFQATT and CDR2 SNEGSKA (reference sequence). CDR3 amino acids: CSARFLYEQYF. The CDR3 nucleotides read TGCAGTGCTAGATTCCTATACGAGCAGTACTTC.

This clone appeared once. This chain uses TRBV2 with TRBJ2-5; 16 positions agree with TRBD2. The CDR3 totals 21 residues. Looked up from germline, CDR1 is SNHLY and CDR2 is FYNNEI. Trimming at V came to 6 bases and at J to 2 bases, leaving 18 bases not matched to a gene. The CDR3 DNA follows: TGTGCCAGCAGAAAAAGAGCTCCGGGACTAGCGGGAGGGCCGGGGCAAGAGACCCAGTACTTC. Translating it yields CASRKRAPGLAGGPGQETQYF.

The genes are TRBV5-6 and TRBJ1-2; no clear D. This CDR3 is built from 15 residues. The germline V gene encodes CDR1 SGHDT and CDR2 YYEEEE. V was clipped by 2 bases and J by 3 bases, with 14 bases between them. CDR3 DNA sequence: TGTGCCAGCAGCTTCTCAGGCCGGAGGGACTATGGCTACACCTTC. Translating it yields CASSFSGRRDYGYTF. Using reference TRBV5-6 and TRBJ1-2 for the parts outside the CDR3, the full variable domain is DAGVTQSPTHLIKTRGQQVTLRCSPKSGHDTVSWYQQALGQGPQFIFQYYEEEERQRGNFPDRFSGHQFPNYSSELNVNALLLGDSALYLCASSFSGRRDYGYTFGSGTRLTVV.

This clone was found once. CDR3 loop: CASSFGNQPQHF. CDR3 coding DNA: TGTGCCAGCAGCTTCGGCAATCAGCCCCAGCATTTT. The chain links TRBV5-6 to TRBJ1-5; D gene uncertain. Germline CDR1 is SGHDT and CDR2 is YYEEEE. V was shortened by 2 bases and J by 2 bases, with 2 bases between the two germline ends. There are 12 residues in the CDR3. Complete variable domain (other parts from reference TRBV5-6 and TRBJ1-5): DAGVTQSPTHLIKTRGQQVTLRCSPKSGHDTVSWYQQALGQGPQFIFQYYEEEERQRGNFPDRFSGHQFPNYSSELNVNALLLGDSALYLCASSFGNQPQHFGDGTRLSIL.

V gene TRBV6-1 combines with J gene TRBJ2-5; TRBD2 matches at 9 bases. The V gene's germline CDR1 is MNHNS and CDR2 SASEGT. This CDR3 is 15 amino acids long. J lost 4 bases, V lost 6 bases, and 9 bases had no gene match. CDR3 nucleotides: TGTGCCAGCAGCGCGGCGGGGGGGCTCGGAGAGACCCAGTACTTC. This translates into CASSAAGGLGETQYF.

The chain is built from TRBV19 and TRBJ1-1; no reliable D call. Germline assignment: CDR1 LNHDA and CDR2 SQIVND (reference sequence). Trimming pared 2 bases from V and 1 base from J, leaving 5 bases between. The CDR3 runs 13 residues. The CDR3 DNA reads as TGTGCCAGTAGTATACCCGAGAACACTGAAGCTTTCTTT. Encoded protein: CASSIPENTEAFF.

This CDR3 is CASNPGQGFGNTIYF. The CDR3 bases are TGTGCCAGCAACCCGGGACAGGGGTTCGGAAACACCATATATTTT. The chain links TRBV6-1 to TRBJ1-3; TRBD1 matches at 10 bases. The CDR3 is 15 residues long. Germline assignment: CDR1 MNHNS and CDR2 SASEGT. V shed 7 bases, J shed 4 bases, and the junction held 7 bases outside the gene matches.

This sequence joins TRBV7-8 and TRBJ1-4, with D unresolved. Germline-derived CDR1 and CDR2 are SGHVS and FQNEAQ. This CDR3 has 15 residues. The V end was cut by 4 bases, the J end by 1 base, with 10 bases between. This CDR3 reads CASSSFSITNEKLFF. CDR3 nucleotides: TGTGCCAGCAGCTCTTTCAGTATAACTAATGAAAAACTGTTTTTT.

The V and J genes are TRBV4-1 and TRBJ2-5; 13 nucleotides agree with TRBD2. The J segment lost 6 bases and the V segment lost 1 base, leaving 11 bases of the junction unmatched. Looked up from germline, CDR1 is MGHRA and CDR2 is YSYEKL. The CDR3 consists of 18 residues. CDR3 nucleotide sequence: TGCGCCAGCAGCCAAGGCATCGGGACTAGCGGGGCCCCAAAGACCCAGTACTTC. Amino acid sequence: CASSQGIGTSGAPKTQYF.

This chain uses TRBV10-1 with TRBJ1-3, with D tentatively TRBD1 (5 bases). V lost 5 bases, J lost 1 base, and 12 bases lay in between. The V gene's germline CDR1 is WNHNN and CDR2 SYGVQD (reference sequence). This CDR3 has 15 amino acids. CDR3 loop: CASSPTTGSGNTIYF. CDR3 nucleotides: TGCGCCAGCAGTCCCACAACAGGATCTGGAAACACCATATATTTT.

The chain carries TRBV5-1 and TRBJ1-1; tentatively, D is TRBD1 (6 bases). V lost 3 bases and J 7 bases, leaving 16 bases between the germline ends. The CDR3 is 14 amino acids. Germline CDR1 and CDR2: SGHRS and YFSETQ. CDR3 DNA sequence: TGCGCCAGCAGCTCGGGACAAGAGTTCAATGAAGCTTTCTTT. This codes for CASSSGQEFNEAFF.

The chain combines TRBV28 with TRBJ1-2, with unresolved D. The germline CDR1 and CDR2 sequences are MDHEN and SYDVKM. The CDR3 runs 14 residues. V lost 6 bases, J lost 4 bases, and 15 bases lay in between. The CDR3 DNA reads as TGTGCCAGCAGACAATTCAGATCCTTCTATGGCTACACCTTC. Translation gives CASRQFRSFYGYTF.

This rearrangement joins TRBV5-1 to TRBJ2-7; D remains unclear. The CDR3 consists of 14 residues. CDR1 and CDR2 from the germline V gene are SGHRS and YFSETQ. V lost 4 bases, J lost 5 bases, and 16 bases lay in between. CDR3 protein: CASSPLVGSDEQYF. In DNA form, the CDR3 reads TGCGCCAGCAGCCCCTTGGTTGGGTCGGACGAGCAGTACTTC.

V is TRBV15 and J is TRBJ1-2; D gene unclear. The germline CDR1 and CDR2 sequences are LNHNV and YYDKDF (reference sequence). V shed 0 bases and J shed 0 bases, with 11 bases lying between them. CDR3 size: 16 residues. CDR3 sequence: CATSRDLGGANYGYTF. The CDR3 DNA reads TGTGCCACCAGCAGAGATCTAGGCGGCGCTAACTATGGCTACACCTTC.

The V call is TRBV7-2, the J call TRBJ1-2; D possibly corresponds to TRBD1 (6 bases). Between the trimmed V and J ends, which lost 1 base and 2 bases, there was a span of 14 bases. Germline V CDR1 and CDR2: SGHTA, FQGNSA. This CDR3 comprises 16 residues. The CDR3 sequence: CASSLDRADMNYGYTF. The CDR3 bases are TGTGCCAGCAGCTTAGACAGGGCAGATATGAACTATGGCTACACCTTC.

The chain carries TRBV5-6 and TRBJ2-4, with D possibly matching TRBD2 (6 bases). The CDR3 is 16 residues long. The germline V gene has CDR1 SGHDT and CDR2 YYEEEE. V was trimmed by 3 bases and J by 1 base, leaving 14 bases between them. The chain's CDR3 is CASSSPGLGAKNIQYF. The CDR3 DNA reads TGTGCCAGCAGCTCTCCGGGACTCGGGGCCAAAAACATTCAGTACTTC. The complete variable domain, with remaining parts taken from reference TRBV5-6 and TRBJ2-4, reads DAGVTQSPTHLIKTRGQQVTLRCSPKSGHDTVSWYQQALGQGPQFIFQYYEEEERQRGNFPDRFSGHQFPNYSSELNVNALLLGDSALYLCASSSPGLGAKNIQYFGAGTRLSVL.

The rearrangement joins TRBV19 to TRBJ2-5, with 16 bases that match TRBD2. Germline trimming cut 4 bases from V and 0 bases from J; bases unmatched to any gene: 5. CDR3 length: 18 residues. CDR1 and CDR2 (germline): LNHDA, SQIVND (reference sequence). The CDR3 protein is CASSTGLAGGMYQETQYF. DNA for the CDR3: TGTGCCAGTAGTACGGGACTAGCGGGAGGGATGTACCAAGAGACCCAGTACTTC.

This chain connects TRBV5-4 to TRBJ2-3; the match to TRBD1 covers 7 bases. Trimming at V came to 4 bases and at J to 0 bases, leaving 5 bases not matched to a gene. The CDR3 is made up of 15 amino acids. The V gene's germline CDR1 is SGHNT and CDR2 YYREEE (reference sequence). CDR3 sequence (DNA): TGTGCCAGCAGCGGCAGACAGGGTAGCACAGATACGCAGTATTTT. It yields the protein CASSGRQGSTDTQYF.

The rearrangement links TRBV19 to TRBJ2-7; D not resolved. The CDR3 sequence is 13 residues long. The germline gives CDR1 LNHDA, CDR2 SQIVND (reference sequence). V was shortened by 6 bases and J by 2 bases, with 11 bases between the two germline ends. CDR3 in amino acids: CASSDLVPYEQYF. Here the CDR3 DNA reads TGTGCCAGTAGCGACCTAGTCCCCTACGAGCAGTACTTC.